The clone carrying this T cell receptor beta chain has only a few counts. Its antigen is unidentified. The data belong to a study of cytomegalovirus exposure and HLA in healthy donors. Study findings and constraints: It was 150 to 200 TCR beta chains that were listed as cytomegalovirus-associated.

60 Vbeta and 13 Jbeta primers were used in PCR. This table comes from immunoSEQ multiplex PCR, and its TCRdb copy is limited to in-frame clones, with some not included. The sample consists of roughly 150,000 clones, approximately 75% of them appearing once. Trimming took 10 bases from V and 4 from J, leaving 16 bases between them. The CDR3 is made up of 13 amino acids. In germline, CDR1 is ENHRY, CDR2 SYGVKD. The TCR comes from a man between 45 and 60 years old in good health and CMV-seropositive. The genes are TRBV10-3 and TRBJ1-2, with D perhaps matching TRBD1 (5 bases). The specimen sequenced was PBMCs. DNA for the CDR3: TGTGCCAACAGGCAGGGTATACTCTATGGCTACACCTTC. Its protein product is CANRQGILYGYTF.